This T cell receptor (beta chain) was sequenced for a study of control samples from healthy donors and cancer patients. V shed 2 bases and J shed 7 bases, with 14 bases lying between them. Germline CDR1 MNHNS, CDR2 SASEGT. CDR3 length: 14 residues. Sequencing was performed with immunoSEQ multiplex PCR; in TCRdb, only in-frame clones are kept and a portion is missing. The data contain some 140,000 clones, roughly 92% of them singletons. The sequencing sample was made of blood. The chain has TRBV6-1 and TRBJ2-5; D is unclear. The TCR sequence derives from a man aged 25-40 years in good health. CDR3 DNA: TGTGCCAGCAGTGAAATTAGGGTATATGGGACCCAGTACTTC. Its translation: CASSEIRVYGTQYF.